Listed here are 5 T cell receptor beta chains from one sample, sequenced in a study of T cells in Graves' hyperthyroidism and ophthalmopathy. Authors of the study amplified TCR beta CDR3 regions from RNA transcripts. The HTBI set primed first-round TCR CDR3 RT-PCR. TCRdb reanalysed the multiplex PCR reads using MiXCR and keeps one entry per CDR3 protein. The sample records some 440,000 distinct CDR3 sequences, approximately 14% being singletons. The source material was blood. Receptors were obtained from a woman aged 18-29 years with Graves' hyperthyroidism.

This chain connects TRBV29-1 to TRBJ2-3, with D hard to call. The CDR3 totals 13 residues. The V and J ends lost 4 bases and 0 bases respectively, with 8 bases between them. CDR1 is SQVTM and CDR2 is ANQGSEA in the germline V gene. The CDR3 spells CSVVRYSTDTQYF. The CDR3 DNA follows: TGCAGCGTTGTACGGTATAGCACAGATACGCAGTATTTT.

This clonotype was seen a few times. The chain carries TRBV15 and TRBJ2-1, with TRBD2 matching 11 bases. The CDR3 extends over 16 amino acids. Germline CDR1 is LNHNV and CDR2 is YYDKDF (reference sequence). Trimming cost V 0 bases and J 7 bases; bases outside gene matches: 5. The CDR3 here is CATSRDFSGRGNEQFF. In DNA, the CDR3 is TGTGCCACCAGCAGAGATTTTAGCGGGAGGGGGAATGAGCAGTTCTTC.

The V gene is TRBV20-1, the J gene TRBJ2-1; 9 bases are a match to TRBD2. V shed 1 base, J shed 7 bases, and the junction held 8 bases outside the gene matches. The CDR3 has 15 amino acids. In germline, CDR1 is DFQATT, CDR2 SNEGSKA (reference sequence). The CDR3, as DNA: TGCAGTGCTAGAGCCCTCCTAGCGGGACTAAATGAGCAGTTCTTC. Translation gives CSARALLAGLNEQFF.

This clonotype was observed many times. The V and J genes are TRBV5-6 and TRBJ2-3, with 9 bases aligning to TRBD1. This CDR3 has 14 residues. V lost 2 bases, J lost 6 bases, and 4 bases stayed unmatched. Germline V gene sequence: CDR1 SGHDT, CDR2 YYEEEE. For the CDR3, the DNA is TGTGCCAGCAGCTTTCTGACAGGGGGGGATACGCAGTATTTT. It yields the protein CASSFLTGGDTQYF. The full variable domain, rest sourced from reference TRBV5-6 and TRBJ2-3, is DAGVTQSPTHLIKTRGQQVTLRCSPKSGHDTVSWYQQALGQGPQFIFQYYEEEERQRGNFPDRFSGHQFPNYSSELNVNALLLGDSALYLCASSFLTGGDTQYFGPGTRLTVL.

This clonotype was seen at least ten times. The CDR3 DNA is TGTGCCAGCAGTGAAACACAGGCTAATAATTCACCCCTCCACTTT. It specifies CASSETQANNSPLHF. This rearrangement joins TRBV2 to TRBJ1-6; maybe TRBD1 (5 bases). Per the germline V gene, CDR1 is SNHLY and CDR2 is FYNNEI. V was cut by 2 bases and J by 5 bases, with 10 bases left in between. The CDR3 has 15 residues.